The rows below give T cell receptor beta chains drawn from one sample of a study of T-cell reconstitution after alpha-beta-depleted transplantation in children. TCRdb analysed the PCR reads with MiXCR anew, one entry per CDR3 protein. The sample lists about 610,000 distinct CDR3 sequences, roughly a tenth seen once, with about 4.3% in the top ten. Sequences were derived from PBMCs from the stem cell graft donor, sampled from the stem cell graft. The source is a human donor who donated a stem cell graft to a child with acute myeloid leukemia. Both conserved end residues are part of each CDR3. The order of the fields is clone size, V gene, J gene, D gene, CDR3 protein, CDR3 DNA. A D gene is named only where the DNA matches it firmly. A row's size may be missing; if present it is once, few, many or a size class.

abundance: -; v_gene: TRBV27; j_gene: TRBJ2-7; d_gene: -; CDR3aa: CASSDLSSYEQYF; CDR3nt: TGTGCCAGCAGCGACTTAAGCTCCTACGAGCAGTACTTC
abundance: few; v_gene: TRBV7-3; j_gene: TRBJ2-1; d_gene: -; CDR3aa: CASSPSFYNEQFF; CDR3nt: TGTGCCAGCAGCCCCTCGTTCTACAATGAGCAGTTCTTC
abundance: few; v_gene: TRBV12-3/TRBV12-4; j_gene: TRBJ1-5; d_gene: -; CDR3aa: CASSLARRHGNQPQHF; CDR3nt: TGTGCCAGCAGTTTAGCGCGAAGACATGGCAATCAGCCCCAGCATTTT
abundance: few; v_gene: TRBV12-3/TRBV12-4; j_gene: TRBJ2-1; d_gene: -; CDR3aa: CASTYQWSYNEQFF; CDR3nt: TGTGCCAGCACCTACCAGTGGTCTTACAATGAGCAGTTCTTC
abundance: many; v_gene: TRBV7-2; j_gene: TRBJ2-4; d_gene: -; CDR3aa: CASSLPGLAKNIQYF; CDR3nt: TGTGCCAGCAGCTTACCGGGACTAGCCAAAAACATTCAGTACTTC
abundance: few; v_gene: TRBV20-1; j_gene: TRBJ2-7; d_gene: TRBD1; CDR3aa: CSARSIQGVSYEQYF; CDR3nt: TGCAGTGCTAGATCGATACAGGGGGTGTCCTACGAGCAGTACTTC
abundance: few; v_gene: TRBV9; j_gene: TRBJ2-3; d_gene: TRBD2; CDR3aa: CASSPREGRDTQYF; CDR3nt: TGTGCCAGCAGCCCACGGGAGGGCCGCGATACGCAGTATTTT
abundance: many; v_gene: TRBV27; j_gene: TRBJ2-1; d_gene: TRBD2; CDR3aa: CASSSQLAAYNEQFF; CDR3nt: TGTGCCAGCAGCTCCCAACTAGCGGCATACAATGAGCAGTTCTTC
abundance: few; v_gene: TRBV7-3; j_gene: TRBJ2-7; d_gene: TRBD2; CDR3aa: CASSPQATSGPYEQYF; CDR3nt: TGTGCCAGCAGCCCCCAAGCAACTAGCGGTCCCTACGAGCAGTACTTC
abundance: few; v_gene: TRBV10-3; j_gene: TRBJ2-1; d_gene: -; CDR3aa: CAISDPNRAGGNEQFF; CDR3nt: TGTGCCATCAGTGACCCGAATCGGGCCGGGGGCAATGAGCAGTTCTTC
abundance: many; v_gene: TRBV20-1; j_gene: TRBJ2-7; d_gene: -; CDR3aa: CSASREIEQYF; CDR3nt: TGCAGTGCCTCACGGGAGATCGAGCAGTACTTC
abundance: many; v_gene: TRBV24-1; j_gene: TRBJ2-3; d_gene: TRBD2; CDR3aa: CATRKSGSARRDTQYF; CDR3nt: TGTGCCACCAGAAAGAGCGGGAGCGCCAGGAGAGATACGCAGTATTTT
abundance: -; v_gene: TRBV27; j_gene: TRBJ2-7; d_gene: -; CDR3aa: CASSFGPSEQYF; CDR3nt: TGTGCCAGCAGTTTTGGCCCTTCCGAGCAGTACTTC
abundance: few; v_gene: TRBV20-1; j_gene: TRBJ2-7; d_gene: -; CDR3aa: CSANSNMRSYEQYF; CDR3nt: TGCAGTGCTAACAGTAACATGAGGTCCTACGAGCAGTACTTC
abundance: few; v_gene: TRBV9; j_gene: TRBJ2-1; d_gene: -; CDR3aa: CASSVAVYNEQFF; CDR3nt: TGTGCCAGCAGCGTAGCCGTCTACAATGAGCAGTTCTTC
abundance: few; v_gene: TRBV20-1; j_gene: TRBJ2-5; d_gene: -; CDR3aa: CSARDRSGSETQYF; CDR3nt: TGCAGTGCTAGAGATCGATCAGGGTCGGAGACCCAGTACTTC
abundance: few; v_gene: TRBV20-1; j_gene: TRBJ2-1; d_gene: -; CDR3aa: CSARDFGSNEQFF; CDR3nt: TGCAGTGCTAGAGATTTCGGAAGCAATGAGCAGTTCTTC
abundance: few; v_gene: TRBV3-1; j_gene: TRBJ2-5; d_gene: -; CDR3aa: CASSQDSGSQETQYF; CDR3nt: TGTGCCAGCAGCCAAGACTCGGGGAGTCAAGAGACCCAGTACTTC
abundance: many; v_gene: TRBV27; j_gene: TRBJ2-1; d_gene: -; CDR3aa: CASSVSGVGLGNEQFF; CDR3nt: TGTGCCAGCAGTGTGTCGGGGGTTGGGTTGGGGAATGAGCAGTTCTTC
abundance: few; v_gene: TRBV10-3; j_gene: TRBJ2-5; d_gene: TRBD2; CDR3aa: CAARGTSGQETQYF; CDR3nt: TGTGCCGCCAGGGGGACTAGCGGACAAGAGACCCAGTACTTC
abundance: -; v_gene: TRBV7-1; j_gene: TRBJ2-6; d_gene: -; CDR3aa: CASSSEGETEASGANVLTF; CDR3nt: TGTGCCAGCAGCTCAGAGGGAGAGACAGAGGCCTCTGGGGCCAACGTCCTGACTTTC